The source of this TCR beta chain is a study of technical replicates of blood from a few donors. This clone was observed a handful of times. Trimming removed 8 bases from V and 4 bases from J, with 13 bases in between. Germline V lookup: CDR1 SGHTS, CDR2 YDEGEE. The CDR3 loop spans 13 amino acids. Method: immunoSEQ multiplex PCR; TCRdb's copy keeps in-frame clones and lacks some. The table lists about 66,000 clones, 95% to 97% of them singletons. The rearrangement uses TRBV5-8 and TRBJ2-4; possible D gene TRBD1, 6 bases. The source is a human donor in good health. The sample consisted of T cells isolated from PBMCs. CDR3 in amino acids: CARTQDSKNIQYF. CDR3 bases: TGTGCCAGGACCCAGGACAGTAAAAACATTCAGTACTTC. Based on the CDR3 plus reference TRBV5-8 and TRBJ2-4, the full variable domain is EAGVTQSPTHLIKTRGQQATLRCSPISGHTSVYWYQQALGLGLQFLLWYDEGEERNRGNFPPRFSGRQFPNYSSELNVNALELEDSALYLCARTQDSKNIQYFGAGTRLSVL.